The TCR beta chain under discussion was sequenced for a study of siplizumab effects on memory and regulatory T cells. V lost 4 bases and J lost 0, with 12 bases in between. This CDR3 is built from 15 residues. The germline gives CDR1 SGHAT, CDR2 FQNNGV. TCRdb's copy holds only in-frame clones and misses some; the assay was immunoSEQ multiplex PCR. This repertoire shows roughly 75,000 clones, 93% found once; its top ten account for 5%. The sequence derives from a human donor in good health. Sequencing used CD8+ T cells sorted from blood. The rearrangement uses TRBV11-2 and TRBJ1-1; D ambiguous. CDR3 bases: TGTGCCAGCAGCTACACATGGGTAATGAACACTGAAGCTTTCTTT. Translating gives CASSYTWVMNTEAFF.